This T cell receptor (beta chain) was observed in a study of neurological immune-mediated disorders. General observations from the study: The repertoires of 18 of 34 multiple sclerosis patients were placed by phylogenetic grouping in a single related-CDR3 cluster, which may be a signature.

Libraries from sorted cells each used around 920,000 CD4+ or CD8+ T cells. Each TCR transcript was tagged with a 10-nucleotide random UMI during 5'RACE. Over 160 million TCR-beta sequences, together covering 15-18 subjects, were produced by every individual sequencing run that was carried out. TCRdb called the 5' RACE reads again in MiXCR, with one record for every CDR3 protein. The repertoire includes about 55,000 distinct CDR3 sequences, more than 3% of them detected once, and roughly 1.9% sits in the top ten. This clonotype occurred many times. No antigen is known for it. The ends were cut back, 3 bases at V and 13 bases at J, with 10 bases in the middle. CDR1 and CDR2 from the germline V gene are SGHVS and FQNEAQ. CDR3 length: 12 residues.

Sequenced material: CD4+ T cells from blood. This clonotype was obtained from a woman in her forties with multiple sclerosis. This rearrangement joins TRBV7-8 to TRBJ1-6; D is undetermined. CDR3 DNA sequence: TGTGCCAGCAGCTTTCCCCGGTCTCCCCTCCACTTT. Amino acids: CASSFPRSPLHF. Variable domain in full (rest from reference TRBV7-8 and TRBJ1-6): GAGVSQSPRYKVAKRGQDVALRCDPISGHVSLFWYQQALGQGPEFLTYFQNEAQLDKSGLPSDRFFAERPEGSVSTLKIQRTQQEDSAVYLCASSFPRSPLHFGNGTRLTVT.